One and the same sample provided the 18 T cell receptor beta chains below, sequenced in a study of CD8 T cells in ankylosing spondylitis. TCRdb itself ran the 5' RACE reads through MiXCR, one entry per CDR3 protein. The sample contains some 340,000 distinct CDR3 sequences, approximately 14% of which appear only once. Input material: blood, either unsorted or a sorted T cell fraction (not recorded which). These receptors originate from a male donor with ankylosing spondylitis or in good health (not recorded which).

This clonotype occurred a few times. The chain combines TRBV12-3 or TRBV12-4 with TRBJ1-4, with a weak D call TRBD1 (5 bases). The germline V and J ends were trimmed by 8 bases and 5 bases, with 18 bases remaining between them. The CDR3 contains 15 residues. The CDR3 protein is CASADSAGLNEKLFF. DNA for the CDR3: TGTGCCAGCGCCGACTCGGCAGGGCTGAATGAAAAACTGTTTTTT.

J is TRBJ2-1 and V is TRBV24-1; TRBD1 is a possible D gene (5 bases). The CDR3 runs to 13 residues. V lost 8 bases to trimming and J lost 3 bases, with 10 bases between them. The germline CDR1 and CDR2 sequences are KGHDR and SFDVKD. The CDR3 region has the DNA TGTGCCACCAAGGGGTATAACTACAATGAGCAGTTCTTC. This encodes CATKGYNYNEQFF.

The chain links TRBV18 to TRBJ1-3; D gene uncertain. The CDR3 extends over 17 amino acids. V lost 2 bases, J lost 0 bases, and 14 bases lay in between. CDR1 and CDR2 from the germline V gene are KGHSH and LQKENI. CDR3 in amino acids: CASSPSQFFYSGNTIYF. Here the CDR3 DNA reads TGTGCCAGCTCACCATCCCAGTTCTTCTACTCTGGAAACACCATATATTTT.

V gene TRBV6-2 or TRBV6-3 combines with J gene TRBJ2-1, with TRBD2 identical over 14 bases. This CDR3 region has 18 residues. The germline gives CDR1 MNHEY, CDR2 SVGEGT. V shed 2 bases and J 4 bases; nucleotides not matched to a gene: 7. The CDR3 loop reads CASSYPGTSGGKYNEQFF. The CDR3 nucleotides are TGTGCCAGCAGTTACCCTGGGACTAGCGGGGGAAAATACAATGAGCAGTTCTTC.

This clonotype was counted many times. The V call is TRBV7-8, the J call TRBJ2-3; D not resolved. Between the trimmed V and J ends, which lost 1 base and 6 bases, there was a span of 8 bases. The CDR3 is 13 residues long. The germline gives CDR1 SGHVS, CDR2 FQNEAQ. Here the CDR3 reads CASSLGFLDTQYF. DNA for the CDR3: TGTGCCAGCAGCTTAGGGTTCCTGGATACGCAGTATTTT.

This clonotype has more than one count but fewer than ten. This chain links TRBV4-2 with TRBJ1-5, with 7 bases that match TRBD1. Trimming cost V 0 bases and J 5 bases; bases outside gene matches: 1. Germline CDR1 and CDR2: LGHNA and YNFKEQ. The CDR3 is made up of 14 amino acids. The CDR3 nucleotides read TGTGCCAGCAGCCAAGATACAGGGGATCAGCCCCAGCATTTT. Its translation is CASSQDTGDQPQHF.

Of note for this clonotype: This may be a read error: a much more frequent sequence differs by one nucleotide. The chain employs TRBV5-4 and TRBJ2-2, with D maybe TRBD1 (5 bases). The CDR3 consists of 14 residues. The V end lost 5 bases, the J end lost 3 bases, and 11 bases lay between the germline ends. Germline V gives CDR1 SGHNT, CDR2 YYREEE (reference sequence). CDR3 sequence (DNA): TGTGCCAGCAGTTCGGACACGTACACCGGGGAGCTGTTTTTT. Translated, it gives CASSSDTYTGELFF.

This clonotype appeared a few times. The rearrangement joins TRBV6-5 to TRBJ2-1, with 7 bases fitting TRBD1. The germline V gene encodes CDR1 MNHEY and CDR2 SVGAGI. The junction had 5 bases not matched to a gene; V was cut back by 4 bases and J by 2 bases. The CDR3 has 15 amino acids. CDR3 sequence: CASSSRTGPYNEQFF. CDR3 nucleotides: TGTGCCAGCAGTTCCCGGACAGGCCCCTACAATGAGCAGTTCTTC.

The chain links TRBV5-1 to TRBJ2-7, with a weak D call TRBD2 (6 bases). CDR3 size: 16 residues. The V end lost 4 bases, the J end lost 3 bases, and 20 bases lay between the germline ends. Looked up from germline, CDR1 is SGHRS and CDR2 is YFSETQ. The CDR3 nucleotides read TGCGCCAGCAGCACCCAGGGTCGGGAGTCCGACTACGAGCAGTACTTC. Translating gives CASSTQGRESDYEQYF.

DNA for the CDR3: TGTGCCAGCAGTTCGTCCATCCGGGACTATCCCTACAATGAGCAGTTCTTC. Residues: CASSSSIRDYPYNEQFF. This chain joins TRBV6-2 or TRBV6-3 and TRBJ2-1; 7 nucleotides align to TRBD2. Germline V CDR1 and CDR2: MNHEY, SVGEGT. This CDR3 is built from 17 residues. The V gene end was trimmed by 4 bases and the J gene end by 2 bases; junction bases not matched to a gene: 11.

The table lists this clonotype with a few counts. The V call is TRBV10-1, the J call TRBJ2-1; D gene unclear. The germline V and J ends were trimmed by 2 bases and 5 bases, with 7 bases remaining between them. The germline V gene encodes CDR1 WNHNN and CDR2 SYGVQD (reference sequence). The CDR3 spans 13 residues. The CDR3 protein is CASSETQNNEQFF. CDR3 coding DNA: TGCGCCAGCAGTGAGACTCAGAACAATGAGCAGTTCTTC.

The chain couples TRBV3-1 to TRBJ2-3, with TRBD2 matching 9 bases. Germline-derived CDR1 and CDR2 are LGHDT and YNNKEL (reference sequence). V was clipped by 1 base and J by 2 bases; unmatched bases: 4. This CDR3 is 16 amino acids long. CDR3 nucleotides: TGTGCCAGCAGCCAAGTCCTAGCGGGGATCACAGATACGCAGTATTTT. This gives the protein CASSQVLAGITDTQYF.

The chain combines TRBV5-1 with TRBJ2-1; 8 bases match TRBD1. In germline, CDR1 is SGHRS, CDR2 YFSETQ. The CDR3 has 16 residues. Losses at the gene ends were 3 bases for V and 8 bases for J; bases not matched to a gene: 13. The CDR3 protein is CASSWGDRGIVDEQFF. The CDR3 DNA is TGCGCCAGCAGCTGGGGAGACAGGGGCATCGTCGATGAGCAGTTCTTC. The full variable domain, with the rest looked up from reference TRBV5-1 and TRBJ2-1, is KAGVTQTPRYLIKTRGQQVTLSCSPISGHRSVSWYQQTPGQGLQFLFEYFSETQRNKGNFPGRFSGRQFSNSRSEMNVSTLELGDSALYLCASSWGDRGIVDEQFFGPGTRLTVL.

Only a few counts were recorded for this clonotype. The CDR3 DNA reads TGTGCCAGCAGTAAAACAGAGATCCAGCATTTT. This sequence encodes CASSKTEIQHF. The chain has TRBV6-1 and TRBJ1-5; D gene unclear. Trimming removed 5 bases from V and 12 bases from J, with 11 bases in between. In germline, CDR1 is MNHNS, CDR2 SASEGT. The CDR3 spans 11 residues.

The V call is TRBV15, the J call TRBJ2-5, with D possibly being TRBD2 (6 bases). V gave up 1 base and J gave up 3 bases, with 12 bases separating them. Germline V gives CDR1 LNHNV, CDR2 YYDKDF (reference sequence). The CDR3 consists of 15 residues. The CDR3 here is CATSRGLGSEETQYF. CDR3 coding DNA: TGTGCCACCAGCAGAGGACTAGGGAGCGAAGAGACCCAGTACTTC.

The chain employs TRBV5-1 and TRBJ2-3; TRBD2 matches 8 bases. Germline lookup yields CDR1 SGHRS and CDR2 YFSETQ. With 5 bases clipped from V and 1 base from J, the junction kept 9 bases outside the gene matches. There are 16 residues in the CDR3. The CDR3 sequence: CASSPLTGGGTDTQYF. The CDR3 DNA reads TGCGCCAGCAGTCCCCTAACGGGAGGGGGCACAGATACGCAGTATTTT.

J is TRBJ2-5 and V is TRBV5-6; 11 nucleotides align to TRBD1. Unmatched junction bases numbered 10, after V lost 5 bases and J lost 1 base. The CDR3 is 17 residues long. CDR1 and CDR2 from the germline V gene are SGHDT and YYEEEE. The CDR3 bases are TGTGCCAGCAGTATCCGCGGGGGGACAGGGGGCCAAGAGACCCAGTACTTC. It is translated as CASSIRGGTGGQETQYF.

The chain combines TRBV12-3 or TRBV12-4 with TRBJ2-7; D is possibly TRBD2 (6 bases). The length of the CDR3 is 12 residues. V was shortened by 3 bases and J by 6 bases, with 9 bases between the two germline ends. The CDR3 sequence: CASSFGGREQYF. The CDR3 DNA follows: TGTGCCAGCAGTTTTGGAGGGCGCGAGCAGTACTTC.